The 22 T cell receptor beta chains listed next were all sequenced from one sample in a study of cytomegalovirus exposure and HLA in healthy donors (dated by TCRdb to about 2017). Receptor libraries were prepared by the immunoSEQ multiplex PCR assay. A mixture of 60 forward primers for TCR Vbeta segments and 13 reverse primers for TCR Jbeta segments was used in the multiplex PCR. Here the immuneACCESS table is served through TCRdb, limited to in-frame sequences with V and J called. Missing clones are a known gap in these copies; in checked studies unresolved V genes cover under half, and the rest lacks a known reason. The sample records approximately 100,000 clones, about 9.5% of which are singletons. 5% to 6.5% of the sample comes from the top ten. The sequencing sample was made of PBMCs. The source of these receptors is a man aged 40-55 years in good health and CMV-seropositive.

CDR3 in DNA: TGTGCCAGTAGTATAGCCGAACAGGGGGCCAACACCATATATTTT. It translates to CASSIAEQGANTIYF. V is TRBV19 and J is TRBJ1-3; 9 bases align to TRBD1. V shed 1 base and J 7 bases; nucleotides not matched to a gene: 5. The CDR3 totals 15 residues. From germline, CDR1 is LNHDA and CDR2 SQIVND (reference sequence).

The chain uses TRBV5-1 and TRBJ2-2, with 7 bases matching TRBD1. With V trimmed by 0 bases and J by 1 base, 0 bases remained unmatched. The germline V gene has CDR1 SGHRS and CDR2 YFSETQ. The CDR3 covers 15 residues. The chain's CDR3 is CASSLDRGNTGELFF. CDR3 bases: TGCGCCAGCAGCTTGGACAGGGGGAACACCGGGGAGCTGTTTTTT.

The chain couples TRBV9 to TRBJ2-2, with D perhaps matching TRBD2 (6 bases). Trimming removed 6 bases at V and 0 bases at J, with 15 bases between. Germline V gene lookup returns CDR1 SGDLS and CDR2 YYNGEE. The CDR3 is made up of 16 amino acids. CDR3 sequence reads: CASTRGGGTNTGELFF. The CDR3 DNA follows: TGTGCCAGCACCCGTGGTGGCGGGACGAACACCGGGGAGCTGTTTTTT.

This clone was observed a handful of times. V usage is TRBV14 and J usage is TRBJ1-2; 9 bases fit TRBD1. Germline V gene data show CDR1 as SGHDN and CDR2 as FVKESK. The V and J ends lost 4 bases and 12 bases, in that order; junction bases with no gene match: 6. There are 12 residues in the CDR3. The CDR3 coding sequence is TGTGCCAGCAGCCGCGGGACAGGGATGGACACCTTC. It yields the protein CASSRGTGMDTF.

Only a few counts were recorded for this clone. The V and J genes are TRBV7-2 and TRBJ2-4, with no clear D. Trimming cost V 1 base and J 1 base, with 11 bases left between them. The CDR3 is made up of 16 amino acids. In germline, CDR1 is SGHTA, CDR2 FQGNSA. The CDR3 region has the DNA TGTGCCAGCAGCTTAGGTCCCTCGAGGGCCAAAAACATTCAGTACTTC. Translating it yields CASSLGPSRAKNIQYF.

There are many counts of this clone. Other DNA sequences within the sample encode an identical CDR3. The V and J genes are TRBV10-3 and TRBJ1-3; 8 nucleotides match TRBD1. This CDR3 region has 17 residues. With 6 bases clipped from V and 4 bases from J, the junction kept 14 bases outside the gene matches. CDR1 is ENHRY, CDR2 SYGVKD, per germline. Here the CDR3 reads CAISESNSQGAGNTIYF. For the CDR3, the DNA is TGTGCCATCAGCGAAAGCAACTCGCAGGGGGCGGGAAACACCATATATTTT.

The chain is built from TRBV11-2 and TRBJ1-1; D is possibly TRBD1 (5 bases). V was pared by 3 bases and J by 4 bases, with 6 bases between. Looked up from germline, CDR1 is SGHAT and CDR2 is FQNNGV. This CDR3 is 12 amino acids long. CDR3 nucleotide sequence: TGTGCCAGCAGCTTGACAGTCACTGAAGCTTTCTTT. Amino acid sequence: CASSLTVTEAFF.

This clone came up many times. The chain joins TRBV6-4 to TRBJ2-3; TRBD2 matches 7 bases. CDR1 is MRHNA and CDR2 is SNTAGT in the germline V gene. CDR3 size: 15 residues. Unmatched junction bases numbered 4, after V lost 0 bases and J lost 4 bases. The CDR3 here is CASSDSAGAADTQYF. The CDR3 DNA reads as TGTGCCAGCAGTGACTCCGCGGGAGCGGCAGATACGCAGTATTTT.

The chain employs TRBV11-2 and TRBJ2-5, with TRBD2 identical over 8 bases. CDR1 is SGHAT and CDR2 is FQNNGV in the germline V gene. J was trimmed by 7 bases and V by 0 bases; bases with no gene match: 7. This CDR3 has 15 residues. The CDR3 is CASSLDPGGVGTQYF. In nucleotides, the CDR3 is TGTGCCAGCAGCTTAGATCCCGGGGGGGTCGGGACCCAGTACTTC.

The DNA for the CDR3 is TGTGCCACCAGCAGAGGCAGGGGTGGCACTGAAGCTTTCTTT. Translating gives CATSRGRGGTEAFF. V and J are TRBV15 and TRBJ1-1; possible D gene TRBD1, 6 bases. V was clipped by 1 base and J by 4 bases, with 10 bases between them. The CDR3 is made up of 14 amino acids. Germline V gives CDR1 LNHNV, CDR2 YYDKDF (reference sequence).

The rearrangement links TRBV18 to TRBJ1-5; D is perhaps TRBD1 (5 bases). The germline V gene has CDR1 KGHSH and CDR2 LQKENI. There are 16 residues in the CDR3. The V end was cut by 3 bases, the J end by 3 bases, with 15 bases between. The CDR3 region is CASSPEVGATNQPQHF. The CDR3 DNA reads TGTGCCAGCTCACCTGAGGTAGGGGCCACCAATCAGCCCCAGCATTTT.

In this sample, this clone turned up many times. V is TRBV6-6 and J is TRBJ1-5; 8 bases line up with TRBD1. CDR3 length: 14 amino acids. The trim removed 4 bases at V and 5 bases at J, leaving 4 bases unmatched. The germline V gene has CDR1 MNHNY and CDR2 SVGAGI (reference sequence). The DNA of the CDR3 is TGTGCCAGCAGTTCAACAGGGGGTCATCAGCCCCAGCATTTT. Residues: CASSSTGGHQPQHF.

Note on this clone: The germline gene is not matched at one end of the junction; a read error may be the cause. The chain has TRBV5-6 and TRBJ2-7, with 7 bases fitting TRBD1. This CDR3 has 15 residues. From germline, CDR1 is SGHDT and CDR2 YYEEEE. The CDR3 DNA follows: TGTGTCAGCACCACCGGGACAGCGAACACCTACGAGCAGTACTTC. Protein sequence: CVSTTGTANTYEQYF.

This chain joins TRBV27 and TRBJ2-5; no clear D. CDR1 and CDR2 from the germline V gene are MNHEY and SMNVEV (reference sequence). This CDR3 is built from 14 residues. Trimming removed 6 bases at V and 2 bases at J, with 13 bases between. Here the CDR3 DNA reads TGTGCCAGCAGAAAGTTAGCTGGACAAGAGACCCAGTACTTC. The encoded protein is CASRKLAGQETQYF.

The chain recombines TRBV5-6 with TRBJ2-2; possibly TRBD2 for D (5 bases). The V and J ends lost 7 bases and 3 bases respectively, with 13 bases between them. Germline V gene lookup returns CDR1 SGHDT and CDR2 YYEEEE. The CDR3 extends over 14 amino acids. This CDR3 reads CASCLSAHTGELFF. DNA of the CDR3: TGTGCCAGCTGCCTTAGCGCCCACACCGGGGAGCTGTTTTTT.

The J gene is TRBJ1-1, the V gene TRBV18, with a tentative D call TRBD1 (6 bases). V was pared by 1 base and J by 7 bases, with 13 bases between. Germline-derived CDR1 and CDR2 are KGHSH and LQKENI. The length of the CDR3 is 14 residues. The CDR3 loop is CASSPQTGSGEAFF. In nucleotides, the CDR3 is TGTGCCAGCTCACCACAAACAGGGTCGGGTGAAGCTTTCTTT.

This chain joins TRBV27 and TRBJ2-1; the match to TRBD2 covers 9 bases. V shed 5 bases and J 15 bases; nucleotides not matched to a gene: 11. The CDR3 has 13 residues. Looked up from germline, CDR1 is MNHEY and CDR2 is SMNVEV (reference sequence). The CDR3: CASSILREGRRFF. The CDR3 coding sequence is TGTGCCAGCAGTATCTTGCGGGAGGGCCGAAGGTTCTTC.

The chain employs TRBV6-4 and TRBJ2-3; 12 bases are shared with TRBD2. Germline assignment: CDR1 MRHNA and CDR2 SNTAGT. The junction had 0 bases not matched to a gene; V was cut back by 3 bases and J by 5 bases. This CDR3 has 14 amino acids. For the CDR3, the DNA is TGTGCCAGCAGTGAGGGACTAGCGGGAGATACGCAGTATTTT. This gives the protein CASSEGLAGDTQYF.

The chain combines TRBV7-2 with TRBJ2-1; 8 nucleotides align to TRBD2. V was pared by 2 bases and J by 7 bases, with 16 bases of the junction left unmatched. The CDR3 runs 18 residues. Germline V gives CDR1 SGHTA, CDR2 FQGNSA. The CDR3 spells CASSLPHIREGGANEQFF. The CDR3 region has the DNA TGTGCCAGCAGCTTACCACATATCCGGGAGGGCGGGGCTAATGAGCAGTTCTTC.

This clone has a handful of counts. The rearrangement uses TRBV5-1 and TRBJ2-2; TRBD2 is a possible D gene (6 bases). V lost 5 bases and J 1 base, leaving 12 bases between the germline ends. This CDR3 region has 15 residues. Germline V gives CDR1 SGHRS, CDR2 YFSETQ. The CDR3 nucleotides are TGCGCCAGCAGAGGAGGGCGCAGGAACACCGGGGAGCTGTTTTTT. It is translated as CASRGGRRNTGELFF.

This chain connects TRBV7-3 to TRBJ2-7, with a tentative D call TRBD2 (5 bases). The CDR3 contains 13 residues. The V gene lost 1 base and the J gene lost 5 bases, with 9 bases spanning the gap. Germline V gene data show CDR1 as SGHTA and CDR2 as FQGTGA. The CDR3 reads CASSLKRTDEQYF. The CDR3 nucleotides are TGTGCCAGCAGCTTAAAGCGGACGGACGAGCAGTACTTC.

The V gene is TRBV5-6, the J gene TRBJ2-7, with TRBD1 identical over 10 bases. The germline V gene has CDR1 SGHDT and CDR2 YYEEEE. The CDR3 spans 13 residues. V lost 5 bases, J lost 5 bases, and 4 bases stayed unmatched. The CDR3, as DNA: TGTGCCAGCAGAAAGACAGGGGGCCACGAGCAGTACTTC. Translation: CASRKTGGHEQYF.